This T cell receptor (beta chain) was observed in a study of T cells in narcolepsy. Study in general: Healthy controls were enrolled alongside patients with narcolepsy type 1 or type 2.

Only in-frame clones appear in the TCRdb table, and some are missing; sequencing was by immunoSEQ multiplex PCR. The table lists around 28,000 clones, over 80% of them singletons. About this clone: The antigen remains undetermined.

Regarding the study as a whole: Autoreactive HCRT-specific and TRIB2-specific clonotypes were marked in same-patient CSF-versus-blood CD4+ comparisons. Blood of same and different patients, but not healthy controls, reportedly held recurring autoreactive clonotypes.

The CDR3 consists of 15 residues. Germline assignment: CDR1 SGHRS and CDR2 YFSETQ. Between the trimmed V and J ends, which lost 1 base and 6 bases, there was a span of 15 bases. This TCR was sampled from a human donor with narcolepsy. The sequencing sample was made of CD45RA- memory CD4+ T cells from PBMCs. This chain joins TRBV5-1 and TRBJ2-3; D is perhaps TRBD2 (6 bases). The CDR3 loop reads CASSLRDSYQDTQYF. The CDR3 DNA sequence: TGCGCCAGCAGCTTGAGGGACTCATATCAGGATACGCAGTATTTT.